Listed here is a single T cell receptor beta chain. Antigen: not known. CD4+ T cell isolation took place after approximately ten days of culture. Data came from immunoSEQ multiplex PCR; TCRdb stores just in-frame clones and leaves some out. This repertoire shows tens of thousands of clones, just over 70% found once; its top ten account for approximately 22%. This sample is part of a study of vaccination effects on CD4 cells after COVID-19. Findings and limits, study-wide: Clonal contraction was marked in infection- and vaccine-induced clones late after vaccination. Early post-infection timepoints were absent, and convalescent patients were few.

CDR1 is SGDLS, CDR2 YYNGEE, per germline. The CDR3 covers 15 residues. Deletions cut 0 bases from V and 8 bases from J, with 15 bases between. Specimen: CD4+ T cells from PBMCs cultured without peptide, collected before COVID-19 vaccination. The sequence was obtained from a human donor who had a prior SARS-CoV-2 infection. The chain uses TRBV9 and TRBJ1-3, with D unclear. The CDR3 DNA reads TGTGCCAGCAGCGTAGCCCCATCTCATGGGGACACCATATATTTT. This translates into CASSVAPSHGDTIYF.